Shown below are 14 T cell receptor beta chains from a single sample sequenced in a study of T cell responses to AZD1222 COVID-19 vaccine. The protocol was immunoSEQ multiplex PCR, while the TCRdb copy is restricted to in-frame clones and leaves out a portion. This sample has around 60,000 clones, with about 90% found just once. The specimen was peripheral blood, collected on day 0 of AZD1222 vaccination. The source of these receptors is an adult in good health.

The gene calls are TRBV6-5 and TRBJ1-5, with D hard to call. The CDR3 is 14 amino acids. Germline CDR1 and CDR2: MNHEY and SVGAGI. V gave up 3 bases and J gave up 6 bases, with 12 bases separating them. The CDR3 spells CASSYSVARQPQHF. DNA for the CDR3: TGTGCCAGCAGTTATAGCGTGGCTCGTCAGCCCCAGCATTTT.

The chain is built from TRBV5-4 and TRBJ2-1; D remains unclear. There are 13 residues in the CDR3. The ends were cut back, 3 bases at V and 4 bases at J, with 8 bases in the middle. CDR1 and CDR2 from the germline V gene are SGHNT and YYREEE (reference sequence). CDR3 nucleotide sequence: TGTGCCAGCAGCTACGACATTTACAATGAGCAGTTCTTC. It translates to CASSYDIYNEQFF.

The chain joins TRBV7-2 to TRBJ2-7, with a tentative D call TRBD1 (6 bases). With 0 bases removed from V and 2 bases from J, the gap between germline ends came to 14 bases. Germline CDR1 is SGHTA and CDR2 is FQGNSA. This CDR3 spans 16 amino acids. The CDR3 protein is CASSLAPDSRAYEQYF. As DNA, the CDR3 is TGTGCCAGCAGCTTAGCCCCGGACAGTCGAGCCTACGAGCAGTACTTC.

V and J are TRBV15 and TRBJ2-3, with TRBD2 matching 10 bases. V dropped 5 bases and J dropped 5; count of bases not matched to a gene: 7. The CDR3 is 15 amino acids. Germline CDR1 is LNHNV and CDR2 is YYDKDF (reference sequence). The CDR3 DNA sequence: TGTGCCACCAGCGGCGGGACTAGCGTCGTAGATACGCAGTATTTT. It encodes CATSGGTSVVDTQYF. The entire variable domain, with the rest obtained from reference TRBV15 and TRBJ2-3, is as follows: DAMVIQNPRYQVTQFGKPVTLSCSQTLNHNVMYWYQQKSSQAPKLLFHYYDKDFNNEADTPDNFQSRRPNTSFCFLDIRSPGLGDTAMYLCATSGGTSVVDTQYFGPGTRLTVL.

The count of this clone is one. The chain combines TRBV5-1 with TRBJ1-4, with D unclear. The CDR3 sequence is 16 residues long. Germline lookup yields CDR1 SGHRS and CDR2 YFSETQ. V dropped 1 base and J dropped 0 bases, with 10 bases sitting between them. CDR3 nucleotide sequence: TGCGCCAGCAGCTTGAGCGGGGTAGCAACTAATGAAAAACTGTTTTTT. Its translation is CASSLSGVATNEKLFF. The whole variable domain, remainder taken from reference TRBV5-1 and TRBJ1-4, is KAGVTQTPRYLIKTRGQQVTLSCSPISGHRSVSWYQQTPGQGLQFLFEYFSETQRNKGNFPGRFSGRQFSNSRSEMNVSTLELGDSALYLCASSLSGVATNEKLFFGSGTQLSVL.

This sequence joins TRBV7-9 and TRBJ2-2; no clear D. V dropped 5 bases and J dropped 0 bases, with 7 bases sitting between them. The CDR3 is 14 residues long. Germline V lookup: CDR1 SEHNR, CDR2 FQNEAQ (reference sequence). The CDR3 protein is CASSKDTNTGELFF. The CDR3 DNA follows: TGTGCCAGCAGCAAGGATACGAACACCGGGGAGCTGTTTTTT.

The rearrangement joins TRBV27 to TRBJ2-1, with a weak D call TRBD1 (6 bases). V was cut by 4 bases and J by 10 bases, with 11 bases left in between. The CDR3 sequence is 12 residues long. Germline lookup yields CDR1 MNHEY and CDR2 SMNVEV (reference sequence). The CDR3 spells CASSSQGPEQFF. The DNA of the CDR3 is TGTGCCAGCAGTTCACAGGGCCCGGAGCAGTTCTTC.

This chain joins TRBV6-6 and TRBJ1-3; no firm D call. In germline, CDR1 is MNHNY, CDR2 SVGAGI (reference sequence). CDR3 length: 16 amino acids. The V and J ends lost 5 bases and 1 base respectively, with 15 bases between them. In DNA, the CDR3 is TGTGCCAGCAGTCGAGGTACGACGAGTTCTGGAAACACCATATATTTT. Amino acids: CASSRGTTSSGNTIYF.

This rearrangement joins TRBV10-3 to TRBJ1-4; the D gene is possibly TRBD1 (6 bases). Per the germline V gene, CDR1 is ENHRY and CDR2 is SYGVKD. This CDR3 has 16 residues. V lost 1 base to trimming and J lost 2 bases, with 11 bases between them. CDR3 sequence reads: CAISELGAGTNEKLFF. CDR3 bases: TGTGCCATCAGTGAGTTGGGGGCAGGGACTAATGAAAAACTGTTTTTT.

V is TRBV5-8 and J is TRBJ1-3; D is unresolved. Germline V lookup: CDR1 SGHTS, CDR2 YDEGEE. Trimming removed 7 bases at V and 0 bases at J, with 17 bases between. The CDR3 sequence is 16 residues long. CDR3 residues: CASFPDTLSSGNTIYF. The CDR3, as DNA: TGTGCCAGCTTTCCCGACACCTTATCCTCTGGAAACACCATATATTTT.

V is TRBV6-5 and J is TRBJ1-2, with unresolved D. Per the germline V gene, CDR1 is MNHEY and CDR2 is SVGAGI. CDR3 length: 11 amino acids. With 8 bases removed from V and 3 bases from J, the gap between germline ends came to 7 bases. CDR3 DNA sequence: TGTGCCAGCGGAACGGACTATGGCTACACCTTC. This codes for CASGTDYGYTF.

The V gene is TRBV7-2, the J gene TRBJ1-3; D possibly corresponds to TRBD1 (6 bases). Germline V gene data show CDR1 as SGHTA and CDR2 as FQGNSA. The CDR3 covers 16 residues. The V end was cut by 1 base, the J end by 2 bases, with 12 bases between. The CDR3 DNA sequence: TGTGCCAGCAGCTTAGGGGGGGCAGGGACTGGAAACACCATATATTTT. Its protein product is CASSLGGAGTGNTIYF.

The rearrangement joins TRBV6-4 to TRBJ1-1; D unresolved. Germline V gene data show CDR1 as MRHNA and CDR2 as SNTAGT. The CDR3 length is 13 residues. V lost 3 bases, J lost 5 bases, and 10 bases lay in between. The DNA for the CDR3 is TGTGCCAGCAGTGAATCCCTGTGGACTGAAGCTTTCTTT. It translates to CASSESLWTEAFF.

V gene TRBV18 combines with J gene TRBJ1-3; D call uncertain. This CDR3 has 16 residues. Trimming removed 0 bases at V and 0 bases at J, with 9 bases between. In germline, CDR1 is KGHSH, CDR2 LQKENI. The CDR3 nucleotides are TGTGCCAGCTCACCACCCGGGCTGAGCTCTGGAAACACCATATATTTT. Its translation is CASSPPGLSSGNTIYF.